This note documents a single T cell receptor (beta chain) sequence. This sample is part of a study of blood T cell repertoires in COVID-19. Overall study context: Sources were T cells, B-cell-depleted T cells, or PBMCs; the material itself was cDNA or gDNA.

This CDR3 spans 13 amino acids. Per germline, CDR1 LNHDA and CDR2 SQIVND (reference sequence). Trimming removed 8 bases from V and 4 bases from J, with 14 bases in between. The assay was immunoSEQ multiplex PCR, and TCRdb's table has in-frame clones only and misses some. This sample has around 400,000 clones, with roughly 90% found just once. The source is a woman aged 40 to 50 who had been exposed to COVID-19. This chain uses TRBV19 with TRBJ1-1; D is unresolved. Sequenced sample: PBMCs or T cells enriched from blood (not recorded which). The CDR3 loop reads CASSRREATEAFF. The CDR3 DNA sequence: TGTGCCAGTTCTCGGAGGGAGGCCACTGAAGCTTTCTTT.